This TCR beta chain was recorded in a study of OX40 agonist ivuxolimab in advanced cancers. Background on the study: Ivuxolimab, an agonistic anti-OX40 (CD134) antibody, was given to patients. General observations from the study: Antigen targets of the expanded peripheral T cells went undetermined. CD8+ T cells were the subset that, on average, had more expanded clones than CD4+. At 0.1 to 3.0 mg/kg and by week 6, CD4+ and CD8+ T cells in the blood had expanded clonally.

TCRdb's copy holds only in-frame clones and misses some; the assay was immunoSEQ multiplex PCR. Found here are some 48,000 clones, around four fifths of them singletons; the top ten hold approximately 20%. Germline V gives CDR1 MNHEY, CDR2 SVGAGI. With V trimmed by 6 bases and J by 1 base, 5 bases remained unmatched. The length of the CDR3 is 15 residues. Details on this clone: Its antigen remains unknown.

This sequence joins TRBV6-5 and TRBJ2-5; 10 bases align to TRBD2. The clonotype comes from an adult with an advanced solid tumor such as melanoma, head and neck, liver or kidney cancer. The specimen was CD4+ or CD8+ T cells sorted from blood, collected in a trial of the OX40 agonist ivuxolimab. This CDR3 is CASRESGGAQETQYF. In DNA, the CDR3 is TGTGCCAGCAGGGAGAGCGGGGGGGCCCAAGAGACCCAGTACTTC.